This T cell receptor beta chain came from a study of control samples from healthy donors and cancer patients. Produced via immunoSEQ multiplex PCR; TCRdb's table is partial and in-frame only. The sample consists of some 71,000 clones, roughly 90% of them appearing once. CDR3 length: 15 residues. Germline-derived CDR1 and CDR2 are SEHNR and FQNEAQ (reference sequence). Trimming shortened V by 3 bases and J by 3 bases, and 12 bases separated the two germline ends. Sample: PBMCs. The TCR was taken from a man aged 55 to 69 with lung cancer. The chain is built from TRBV7-9 and TRBJ1-5, with D perhaps TRBD1 (6 bases). Here the CDR3 reads CASSFAGGANQPQHF. Written as DNA, the CDR3 is TGTGCCAGCAGCTTCGCGGGGGGGGCCAATCAGCCCCAGCATTTT.